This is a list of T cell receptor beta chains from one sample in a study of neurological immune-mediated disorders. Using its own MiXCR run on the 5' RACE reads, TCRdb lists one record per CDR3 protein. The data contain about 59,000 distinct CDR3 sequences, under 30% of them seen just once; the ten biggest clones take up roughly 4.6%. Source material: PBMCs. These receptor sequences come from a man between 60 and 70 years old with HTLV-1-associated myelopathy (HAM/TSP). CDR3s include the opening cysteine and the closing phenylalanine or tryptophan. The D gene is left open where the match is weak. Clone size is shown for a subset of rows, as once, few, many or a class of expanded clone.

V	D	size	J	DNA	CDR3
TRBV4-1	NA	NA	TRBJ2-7	TGCGCCAGCAGCCCCGGGGAGGCATTCGAGCAGTACTTC	CASSPGEAFEQYF
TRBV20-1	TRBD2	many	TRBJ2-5	TGCAGTGCCCCACTAGCGGGTCCGAAAGAGACCCAGTACTTC	CSAPLAGPKETQYF
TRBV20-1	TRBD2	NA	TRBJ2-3	TGCAGTGCGCCGAGCGGGACTCTAGGGAATACGCAGTATTTT	CSAPSGTLGNTQYF
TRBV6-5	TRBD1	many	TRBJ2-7	TGTGCCAGCAGTCGGGACAGCCTCTCCTACGAGCAGTACTTC	CASSRDSLSYEQYF
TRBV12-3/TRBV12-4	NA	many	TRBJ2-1	TGTGCCAGCAGTTTATCTGGTGGCAGACCTTACAATGAGCAGTTCTTC	CASSLSGGRPYNEQFF
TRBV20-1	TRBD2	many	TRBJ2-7	TGCAGTGCTAGAGATCCTAGCGGGAGGGCCGGCGAGCAGTACTTC	CSARDPSGRAGEQYF
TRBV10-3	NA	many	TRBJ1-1	TGTGCCATCAGCCAGAGCAGGAACACTGAAGCTTTCTTT	CAISQSRNTEAFF
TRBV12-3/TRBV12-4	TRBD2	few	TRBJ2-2	TGTGCCAGCAGCTCCAGGCCTAGCGGGAACACCGGGGAGCTGTTTTTT	CASSSRPSGNTGELFF
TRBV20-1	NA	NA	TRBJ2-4	TGCAGTGCTATAGGGGGGGTCCCCAGAAACATTCAGTACTTC	CSAIGGVPRNIQYF
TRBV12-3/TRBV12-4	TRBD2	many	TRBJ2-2	TGTGCCAGCAGTTTCCCGGGGACTAGCGGGAGGGCGGGCACCGGGGAGCTGTTTTTT	CASSFPGTSGRAGTGELFF
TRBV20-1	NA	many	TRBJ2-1	TGCAGTGCTAGAATCCCTACAGGGAGGGTTTTCGATGAGCAGTTCTTC	CSARIPTGRVFDEQFF
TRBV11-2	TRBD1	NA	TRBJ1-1	TGTGCCAGCAGCTTATTTGGGACAGCGAACACTGAAGCTTTCTTT	CASSLFGTANTEAFF
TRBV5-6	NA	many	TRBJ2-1	TGTGCCAGCAAGGCCTACAATGAGCAGTTCTTC	CASKAYNEQFF
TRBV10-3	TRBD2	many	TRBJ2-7	TGTGCCATCAGTACTAGCGGGAGTTCGTACGAGCAGTACTTC	CAISTSGSSYEQYF
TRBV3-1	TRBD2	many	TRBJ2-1	TGTGCCAGCAGCCAAAGGACTAGCGGTACGGTAAGGAATGAGCAGTTCTTC	CASSQRTSGTVRNEQFF